This T cell receptor (beta chain) was identified during a study of CD8 T cells in ankylosing spondylitis. MiXCR, applied by TCRdb to the 5' RACE reads, yields one record per CDR3 protein. The sample consists of under 250,000 distinct CDR3 sequences, approximately 8% of them appearing once. This CDR3 has 15 amino acids. Trimming at V came to 0 bases and at J to 2 bases, leaving 6 bases not matched to a gene. Germline V gene data show CDR1 as DFQATT and CDR2 as SNEGSKA (reference sequence). The receptor comes from a female donor with ankylosing spondylitis or in good health (not recorded which). The V call is TRBV20-1, the J call TRBJ2-7, with TRBD2 matching 8 bases. Source material: blood, either unsorted or a sorted T cell fraction (not recorded which). CDR3 residues: CSARDVAGGTYEQYF. DNA of the CDR3: TGCAGTGCTAGAGATGTCGCGGGGGGAACCTACGAGCAGTACTTC.